What follows describes a single T cell receptor beta chain. Its antigen remains unidentified. This sample is drawn from a study of CXCR3-negative and CXCR3-positive naive CD8 T cells. Study context: Some 150 million TRB reads in total, about 1.5 +/- 0.3 million per library. Regarding the study as a whole: Much lower diversity was found in memory CD8+ cells, while both naive subsets had comparably high diversity. TRBV-TRBJ usage matched between naive CXCR3-negative and CXCR3-positive cells but not between memory cells.

UMI-labeled 5' RACE yielded the TRB cDNA libraries. TCRdb reanalyzed the 5' RACE reads, giving one entry per CDR3 protein sequence and no DNA. The sample totals around 140,000 distinct CDR3 sequences. The CDR3 runs 12 residues. Germline V gives CDR1 SGHRS, CDR2 YFSETQ. The V gene is TRBV5-1, the J gene TRBJ1-1. Input material: naive CXCR3- CD8+ T cells from blood. Noted subset: CD45RO-CCR7+CD27+CD95- naive CD8+ T cells lacking CXCR3 (TNR3-). The sequence derives from a human donor in good health. Some clones in this sample may be carry-over from other donors' samples. CDR3: CASSFGFTEAFF.